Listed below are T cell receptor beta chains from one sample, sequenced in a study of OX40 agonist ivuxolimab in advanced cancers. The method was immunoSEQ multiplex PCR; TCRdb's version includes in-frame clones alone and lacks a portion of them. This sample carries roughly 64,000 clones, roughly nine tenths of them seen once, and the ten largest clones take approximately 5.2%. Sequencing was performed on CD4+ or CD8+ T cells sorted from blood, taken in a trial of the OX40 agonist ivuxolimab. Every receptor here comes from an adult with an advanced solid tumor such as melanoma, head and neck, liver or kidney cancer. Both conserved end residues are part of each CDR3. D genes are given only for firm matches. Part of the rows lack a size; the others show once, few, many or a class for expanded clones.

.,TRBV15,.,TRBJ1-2,TGTGCCACCAGCCGGGACGCAGTAAACTATGGCTACACCTTC,CATSRDAVNYGYTF
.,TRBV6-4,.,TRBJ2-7,TGTGCCAGCAGTGGTGACAGTCCCTACGAGCAGTACTTC,CASSGDSPYEQYF
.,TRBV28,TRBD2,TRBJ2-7,TGTGCCAGCAGTACCCCTAGCGGGAGCTACGAGCAGTACTTC,CASSTPSGSYEQYF
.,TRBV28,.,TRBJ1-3,TGTGCCAGCACTCTCCGGGGCGGAAACACCATATATTTT,CASTLRGGNTIYF
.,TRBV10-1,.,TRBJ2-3,TGCGCCAGCAGTGGGTGGACAACTAGCACAGATACGCAGTATTTT,CASSGWTTSTDTQYF
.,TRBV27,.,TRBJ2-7,TGTGCCAGCAGTTTATTACAAGACTACGAGCAGTACTTC,CASSLLQDYEQYF
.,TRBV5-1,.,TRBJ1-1,TGCGCCAGCAGCCCCGTGGCAGTCACTGAAGCTTTCTTT,CASSPVAVTEAFF
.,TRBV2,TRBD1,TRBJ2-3,TGTGCCAGCAGGCCGGGACAGGGCTTCACAGATACGCAGTATTTT,CASRPGQGFTDTQYF
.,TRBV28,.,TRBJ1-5,TGTGCCAGCAGAGACAGTATTAGCAATCAGCCCCAGCATTTT,CASRDSISNQPQHF
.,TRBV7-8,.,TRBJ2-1,TGTGCCAGCAGGGTGAGCTCCTACAATGAGCAGTTCTTC,CASRVSSYNEQFF
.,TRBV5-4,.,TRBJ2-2,TGTGCCAGCAGCGAGCACCAAACCTCCACCGGGGAGCTGTTTTTT,CASSEHQTSTGELFF
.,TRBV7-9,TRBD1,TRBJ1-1,TGTGCCAGCAGCTTAGCGACAGGGGGTAACACTGAAGCTTTCTTT,CASSLATGGNTEAFF
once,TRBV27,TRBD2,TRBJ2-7,TGTGCCAGCAGTTTATCGGGGGGGAGCTCGATACGCGAGCAGTACTTC,CASSLSGGSSIREQYF
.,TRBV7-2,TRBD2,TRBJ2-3,TGTGCCAGCAGCTCCGACCGCGGGAGAGGGGATACGCAGTATTTT,CASSSDRGRGDTQYF
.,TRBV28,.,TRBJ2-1,TGTGCCAGCAGGGGCCGCTCCTACAATGAGCAGTTCTTC,CASRGRSYNEQFF
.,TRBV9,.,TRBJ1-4,TGTGCCAGCAGCCCGGGGGGGTACAATGAAAAACTGTTTTTT,CASSPGGYNEKLFF
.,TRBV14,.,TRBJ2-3,TGTGCCAGCAGCCAAGATGGGGAGGATACGCAGTATTTT,CASSQDGEDTQYF
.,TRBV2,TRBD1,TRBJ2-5,TGTGCCAGCAGGGTGGACAGGGGCGGGACAGAGACCCAGTACTTC,CASRVDRGGTETQYF